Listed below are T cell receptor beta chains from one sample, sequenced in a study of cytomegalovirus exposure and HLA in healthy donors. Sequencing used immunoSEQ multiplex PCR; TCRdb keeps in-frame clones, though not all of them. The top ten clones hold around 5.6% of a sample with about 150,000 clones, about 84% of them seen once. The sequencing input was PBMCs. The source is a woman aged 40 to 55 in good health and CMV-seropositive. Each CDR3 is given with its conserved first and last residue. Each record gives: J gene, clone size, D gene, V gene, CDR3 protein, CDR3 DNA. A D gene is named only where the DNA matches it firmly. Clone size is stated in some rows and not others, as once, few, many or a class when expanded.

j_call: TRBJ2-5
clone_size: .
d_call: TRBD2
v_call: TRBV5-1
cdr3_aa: CASSFSGSGETQYF
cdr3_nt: TGCGCCAGCAGCTTTAGCGGGAGCGGGGAGACCCAGTACTTC

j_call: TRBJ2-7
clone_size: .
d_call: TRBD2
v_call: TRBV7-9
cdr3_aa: CASSLSWGREGEQYF
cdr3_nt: TGTGCCAGCAGCTTATCCTGGGGGCGGGAGGGCGAGCAGTACTTC

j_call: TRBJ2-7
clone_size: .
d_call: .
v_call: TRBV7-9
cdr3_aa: CASSLISYEQYF
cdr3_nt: TGTGCCAGCAGCCTTATCAGTTACGAGCAGTACTTC

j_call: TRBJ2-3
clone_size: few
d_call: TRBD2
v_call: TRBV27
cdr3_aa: CASTFGGRGVDTQYF
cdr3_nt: TGTGCCAGCACTTTTGGCGGGAGAGGTGTAGATACGCAGTATTTT

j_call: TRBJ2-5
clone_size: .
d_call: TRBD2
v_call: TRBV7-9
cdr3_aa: CASSLRGAGGQETQYF
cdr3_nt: TGTGCCAGCAGCTTGCGGGGGGCGGGGGGCCAAGAGACCCAGTACTTC

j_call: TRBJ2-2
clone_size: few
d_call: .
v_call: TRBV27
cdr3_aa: CASGGFFAGELFF
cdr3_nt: TGTGCCAGCGGAGGGTTTTTCGCCGGGGAGCTGTTTTTT

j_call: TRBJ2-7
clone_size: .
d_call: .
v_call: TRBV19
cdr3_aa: CASSIAQGPTHEQYF
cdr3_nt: TGTGCCAGTAGTATAGCACAGGGCCCTACCCACGAGCAGTACTTC

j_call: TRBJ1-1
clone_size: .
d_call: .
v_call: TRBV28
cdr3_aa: CASSLFLGNEAFF
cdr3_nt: TGTGCCAGCAGTTTATTTCTCGGGAATGAAGCTTTCTTT

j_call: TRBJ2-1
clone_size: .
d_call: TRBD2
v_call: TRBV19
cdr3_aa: CASRTSGSYNEQFF
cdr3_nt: TGTGCCAGTAGGACTAGCGGGAGCTACAATGAGCAGTTCTTC

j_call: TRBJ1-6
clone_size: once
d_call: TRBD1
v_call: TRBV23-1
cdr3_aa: CANPGDSRGSSYNSPLHF
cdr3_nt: TGCGCCAACCCGGGCGATTCCAGGGGGAGCTCCTATAATTCACCCCTCCACTTT

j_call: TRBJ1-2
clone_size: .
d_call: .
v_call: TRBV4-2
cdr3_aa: CASSPDFKPGNLYGYTF
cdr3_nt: TGTGCCAGCAGCCCGGACTTCAAGCCTGGGAACCTCTATGGCTACACCTTC

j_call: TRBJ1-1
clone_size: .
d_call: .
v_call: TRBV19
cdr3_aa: CASSIRGTPRETFF
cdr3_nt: TGTGCCAGTAGTATAAGAGGGACACCACGCGAGACTTTCTTT

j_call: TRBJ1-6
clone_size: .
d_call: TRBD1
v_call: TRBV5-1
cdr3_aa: CASSLGATGGRDNSPLHF
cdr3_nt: TGCGCCAGCAGCTTGGGCGCTACAGGGGGAAGGGACAATTCACCCCTCCACTTT

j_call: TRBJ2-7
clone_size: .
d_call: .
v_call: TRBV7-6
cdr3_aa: CASSLESGSSYEQYF
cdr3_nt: TGTGCCAGCAGCTTAGAGAGCGGGTCCTCCTACGAGCAGTACTTC

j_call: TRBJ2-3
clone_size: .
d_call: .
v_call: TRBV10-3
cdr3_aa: CAISETRDADTQYF
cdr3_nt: TGTGCCATCAGTGAGACGCGGGACGCAGATACGCAGTATTTT

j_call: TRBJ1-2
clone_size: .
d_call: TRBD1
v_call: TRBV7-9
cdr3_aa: CASSLGTAWSGYTF
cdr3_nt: TGTGCCAGCAGCCTAGGGACAGCTTGGAGTGGCTACACCTTC

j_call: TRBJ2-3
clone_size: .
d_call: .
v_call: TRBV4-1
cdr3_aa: CASSHGGQGTDTQYF
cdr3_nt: TGCGCCAGCAGCCACGGGGGGCAGGGCACAGATACGCAGTATTTT

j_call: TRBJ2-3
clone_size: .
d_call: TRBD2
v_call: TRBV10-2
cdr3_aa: CASSGTSGDTDTQYF
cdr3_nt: TGCGCCAGCAGTGGGACTAGCGGGGATACAGATACGCAGTATTTT

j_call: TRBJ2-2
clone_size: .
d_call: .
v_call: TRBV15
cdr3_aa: CATSRDGETGELFF
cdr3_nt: TGTGCCACCAGCAGAGACGGAGAAACCGGGGAGCTGTTTTTT

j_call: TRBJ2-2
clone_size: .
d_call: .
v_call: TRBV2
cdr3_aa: CASRKQGNTGELFF
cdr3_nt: TGTGCCAGCAGGAAACAGGGGAACACCGGGGAGCTGTTTTTT

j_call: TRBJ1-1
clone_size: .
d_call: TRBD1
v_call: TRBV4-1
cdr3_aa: CASNQDGGQGGTEAFF
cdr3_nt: TGCGCCAGCAACCAAGATGGGGGACAGGGGGGGACTGAAGCTTTCTTT

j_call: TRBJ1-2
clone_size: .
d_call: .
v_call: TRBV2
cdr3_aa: CASSETTVKEGGYTF
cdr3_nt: TGTGCCAGCAGTGAAACGACGGTCAAAGAGGGAGGCTACACCTTC

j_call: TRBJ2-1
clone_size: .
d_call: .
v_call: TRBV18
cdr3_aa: CASSPNDFSGYNEQFF
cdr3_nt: TGTGCCAGCTCACCAAATGATTTTAGCGGCTACAATGAGCAGTTCTTC

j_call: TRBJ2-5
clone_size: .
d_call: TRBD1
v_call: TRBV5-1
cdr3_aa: CASSLGPGQGRETQYF
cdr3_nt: TGCGCCAGCAGCTTGGGACCGGGACAGGGTAGAGAGACCCAGTACTTC

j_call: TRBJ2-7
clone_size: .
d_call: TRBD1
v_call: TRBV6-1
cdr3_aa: CASSSPGQGQSEQYF
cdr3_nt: TGTGCCAGCAGCTCCCCGGGACAGGGGCAGAGCGAGCAGTACTTC

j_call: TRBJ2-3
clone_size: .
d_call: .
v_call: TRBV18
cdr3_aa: CASSSSDTQYF
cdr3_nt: TGTGCCAGCTCAAGCTCCGATACGCAGTATTTT

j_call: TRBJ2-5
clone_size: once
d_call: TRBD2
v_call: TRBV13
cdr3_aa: CASSQRLAGVQETQYF
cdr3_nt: TGTGCCAGCAGCCAACGACTAGCGGGAGTACAAGAGACCCAGTACTTC

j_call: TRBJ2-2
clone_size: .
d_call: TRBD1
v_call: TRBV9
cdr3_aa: CASSPRTGGAPGELFF
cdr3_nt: TGTGCCAGCAGCCCGAGGACAGGGGGCGCCCCCGGGGAGCTGTTTTTT

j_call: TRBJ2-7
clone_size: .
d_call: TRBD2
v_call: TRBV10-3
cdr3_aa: CAISQGTSGYEQYF
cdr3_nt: TGTGCCATCAGCCAAGGGACTAGCGGATACGAGCAGTACTTC

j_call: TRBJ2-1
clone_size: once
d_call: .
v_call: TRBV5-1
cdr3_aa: CASSYSSRYNEQFF
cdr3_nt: TGCGCCAGCAGCTACTCTAGCCGCTACAATGAGCAGTTCTTC

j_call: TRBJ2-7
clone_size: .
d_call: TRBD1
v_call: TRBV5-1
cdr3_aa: CASSLEFRGQLQQYF
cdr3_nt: TGCGCCAGCAGCTTGGAATTCAGGGGGCAGTTGCAGCAGTACTTC

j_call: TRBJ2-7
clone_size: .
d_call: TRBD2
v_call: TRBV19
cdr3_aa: CASSMWLTSGGSYEQYF
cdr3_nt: TGTGCCAGTAGTATGTGGTTAACTAGCGGGGGCTCCTACGAGCAGTACTTC

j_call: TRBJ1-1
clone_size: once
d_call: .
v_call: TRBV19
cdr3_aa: CASSIGLSGWRRTEAFF
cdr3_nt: TGTGCCAGTAGTATCGGTTTGTCAGGGTGGCGACGCACTGAAGCTTTCTTT

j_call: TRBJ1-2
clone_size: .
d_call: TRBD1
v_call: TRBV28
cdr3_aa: CASSPRDRVFYGYTF
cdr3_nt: TGTGCCAGCAGTCCCCGGGACAGGGTCTTCTATGGCTACACCTTC

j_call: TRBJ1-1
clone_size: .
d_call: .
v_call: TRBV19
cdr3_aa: CASSKRQASNTEAFF
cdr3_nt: TGTGCCAGTAGTAAACGACAGGCGTCGAACACTGAAGCTTTCTTT

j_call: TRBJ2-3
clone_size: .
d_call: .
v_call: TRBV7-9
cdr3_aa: CASSLRLTDTQYF
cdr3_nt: TGTGCCAGCAGCCTACGATTGACAGATACGCAGTATTTT

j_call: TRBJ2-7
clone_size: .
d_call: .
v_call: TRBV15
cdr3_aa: CATSRGTTYEQYF
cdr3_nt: TGTGCCACCAGCAGGGGGACAACCTACGAGCAGTACTTC